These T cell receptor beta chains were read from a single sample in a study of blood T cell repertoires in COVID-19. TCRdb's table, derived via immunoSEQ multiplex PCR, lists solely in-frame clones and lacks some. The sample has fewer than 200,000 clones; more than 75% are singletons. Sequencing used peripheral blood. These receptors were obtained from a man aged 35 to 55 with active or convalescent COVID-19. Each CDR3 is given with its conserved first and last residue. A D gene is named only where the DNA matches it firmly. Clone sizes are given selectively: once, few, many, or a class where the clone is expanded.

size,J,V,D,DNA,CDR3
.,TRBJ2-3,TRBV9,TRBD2,TGTGCCAGCAGCGGACTAGCGGCCACAGATACGCAGTATTTT,CASSGLAATDTQYF
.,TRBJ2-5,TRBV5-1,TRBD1,TGCGCCAGCAGCGCAAGACAGGGGGAGACCCAGTACTTC,CASSARQGETQYF
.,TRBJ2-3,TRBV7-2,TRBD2,TGTGCCAGCAGCTTCCTCCACCGCGGGGGGCTGGATACGCAGTATTTT,CASSFLHRGGLDTQYF
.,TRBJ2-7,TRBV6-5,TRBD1,TGTGCCAGCCTTATCGGGGACAGGAACGAGCAGTACTTC,CASLIGDRNEQYF
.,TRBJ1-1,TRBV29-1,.,TGCAGCGTTGAGTCTCGGGGAAACACTGAAGCTTTCTTT,CSVESRGNTEAFF
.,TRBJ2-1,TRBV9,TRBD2,TGTGCCAGCAGCGTAGGCGGGGGGGGCTACAATGAGCAGTTCTTC,CASSVGGGGYNEQFF
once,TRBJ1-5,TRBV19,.,TGTGCCAGTATGGACACTGGACAGCCCCAGCATTTT,CASMDTGQPQHF
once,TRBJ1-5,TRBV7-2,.,TGTGCCAGCAGCTTAGGGGGCAGCAGCAATCAGCCCCAGCATTTT,CASSLGGSSNQPQHF
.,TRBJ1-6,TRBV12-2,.,TGTGCAAGTCGCTTATTTGCGGGAAATTCACCCCTCCACTTT,CASRLFAGNSPLHF
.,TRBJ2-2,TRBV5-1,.,TGCGCCAGCAGCTTGGCCGGACCCGGGAGCGGGGAGCTGTTTTTT,CASSLAGPGSGELFF
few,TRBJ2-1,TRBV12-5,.,TGTGCTAGTGGTTTCCCGAGCTCCTACAATGAGCAGTTCTTC,CASGFPSSYNEQFF
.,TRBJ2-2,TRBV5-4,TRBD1,TGTGCCAGCAGCTATACAGGGGACGGCACCGGGGAGCTGTTTTTT,CASSYTGDGTGELFF
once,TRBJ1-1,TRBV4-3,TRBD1,TGCGCCAGCAGCCGGCTTGCGACAGGGCTGAACACTGAAGCTTTCTTT,CASSRLATGLNTEAFF
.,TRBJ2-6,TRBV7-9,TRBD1,TGTGCCAGCACGCGACAGGGATCTGGGGCCAACGTCCTGACTTTC,CASTRQGSGANVLTF
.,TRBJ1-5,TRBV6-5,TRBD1,TGTGCCAGCACCTTCTACAGGGGACGCAATCAGCCCCAGCATTTT,CASTFYRGRNQPQHF
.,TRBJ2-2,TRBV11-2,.,TGTGCCAGCAGCTTATCCCGGACTTACCCTACCGGGGAGCTGTTTTTT,CASSLSRTYPTGELFF
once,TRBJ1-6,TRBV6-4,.,TGTGCCAGCAGTGAGGAGTGGTATAATTCACCCCTCCACTTT,CASSEEWYNSPLHF
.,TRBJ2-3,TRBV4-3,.,TGCGCCAGCAGCCAAATCCAACTCACAGATACGCAGTATTTT,CASSQIQLTDTQYF
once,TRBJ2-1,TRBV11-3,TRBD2,TGTGCCAGCAGCCCCGGACTAGCGGGGGGGGCGGGAAATGAGCAGTTCTTC,CASSPGLAGGAGNEQFF
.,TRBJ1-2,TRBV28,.,TGTGCCGGCCGGGGTCCAGGGGACTATGGCTACACCTTC,CAGRGPGDYGYTF
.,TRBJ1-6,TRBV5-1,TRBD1,TGCGCCAGCAGCTTCCGGGACAGGGATTCACCCCTCCACTTT,CASSFRDRDSPLHF
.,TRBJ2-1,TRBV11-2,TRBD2,TGTGCCAGCAGCTTAGAGCCCGGACTAGCGGAGCAGTTCTTC,CASSLEPGLAEQFF
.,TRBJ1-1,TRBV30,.,TGTGCCTGGGGGTGGCTGATGAACACTGAAGCTTTCTTT,CAWGWLMNTEAFF
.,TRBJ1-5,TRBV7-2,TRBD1,TGTGCCAGCAGCTTAGAGTTGCAGGGGGCTGATCAGCCCCAGCATTTT,CASSLELQGADQPQHF
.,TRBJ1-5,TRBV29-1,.,TGCAGCGTTGGCGAAAATAGCAATCAGCCCCAGCATTTT,CSVGENSNQPQHF
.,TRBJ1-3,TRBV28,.,TGTGCCAGGCCTTTACACTCTGGAAACACCATATATTTT,CARPLHSGNTIYF
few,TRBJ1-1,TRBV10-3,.,TGTGCCATCAGTGAGTCGGGCATATTGTCTGAAGCTTTCTTT,CAISESGILSEAFF
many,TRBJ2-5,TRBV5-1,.,TGCGCCAGCAGCTCACCGGACAAGCAGACCCAGTACTTC,CASSSPDKQTQYF